Following are 24 T cell receptor beta chains from one sample sequenced in a study of Ad26.COV2.S vaccination and SARS-CoV-2 variants. Libraries were prepared by immunoSEQ multiplex PCR; TCRdb keeps only in-frame clonotypes and omits some of them. The sample lists roughly 400,000 clones; about 89% were seen once. As for treatment: over 15 received Ad26.COV2.S at low or high dose, single or two shots; five or six received placebo; per-sample allocation not given. Material that was analyzed had been drawn on day 63 after the first vaccine or placebo injection. The material sequenced was peripheral blood, taken in a trial of Ad26.COV2.S vaccine versus placebo. These receptors came from a person between 18 and 65 years old who received the Ad26.COV2.S COVID-19 vaccine or a placebo.

The gene calls are TRBV5-8 and TRBJ2-7, with 9 positions matching TRBD1. The CDR3 extends over 18 amino acids. Germline V gives CDR1 SGHTS, CDR2 YDEGEE. With 3 bases clipped from V and 2 bases from J, the junction kept 15 bases outside the gene matches. In DNA, the CDR3 is TGTGCCAGCAGCTCCGGGACAGGGTCGAGAAGCAGAACCTACGAGCAGTACTTC. Amino acid sequence: CASSSGTGSRSRTYEQYF.

This rearrangement joins TRBV11-3 to TRBJ2-6; 7 positions agree with TRBD2. This CDR3 is built from 19 residues. CDR1 and CDR2 from the germline V gene are SGHNT and YENEEA. V was clipped by 5 bases and J by 3 bases; unmatched bases: 16. This chain's CDR3 is CASSLGEGGPLFGANVLTF. CDR3 in DNA: TGTGCCAGCAGCCTCGGAGAGGGAGGGCCTTTATTTGGGGCCAACGTCCTGACTTTC.

This rearrangement joins TRBV30 to TRBJ1-5, with 10 positions matching TRBD1. The CDR3 runs 16 residues. J lost 1 base, V lost 2 bases, and 5 bases had no gene match. CDR1 is GTSNPN and CDR2 is SVGIG in the germline V gene (reference sequence). The CDR3 DNA reads as TGTGCCTGGAGTAGGGGACAGGGGATAAGCAATCAGCCCCAGCATTTT. It is translated as CAWSRGQGISNQPQHF. Looking up the rest from reference TRBV30 and TRBJ1-5 gives the full variable domain: SQTIHQWPATLVQPVGSPLSLECTVEGTSNPNLYWYRQAAGRGLQLLFYSVGIGQISSEVPQNLSASRPQDRQFILSSKKLLLSDSGFYLCAWSRGQGISNQPQHFGDGTRLSIL.

The chain has TRBV28 and TRBJ2-5; TRBD1 aligns across 9 bases. After removal of 3 bases from V and 4 bases from J, the junction contained 15 bases not matched to a gene. This CDR3 has 18 residues. The germline CDR1 and CDR2 sequences are MDHEN and SYDVKM. CDR3 sequence: CASSFSGTGIPKRETQYF. CDR3 DNA: TGTGCCAGCAGTTTCTCCGGGACAGGGATACCCAAGAGAGAGACCCAGTACTTC.

V gene TRBV2 combines with J gene TRBJ1-2, with D unclear. This CDR3 spans 15 amino acids. With 5 bases removed from V and 0 bases from J, the gap between germline ends came to 13 bases. Germline-derived CDR1 and CDR2 are SNHLY and FYNNEI. CDR3 loop: CASSKENYPNYGYTF. DNA of the CDR3: TGTGCCAGCAGTAAAGAGAATTACCCTAACTATGGCTACACCTTC.

The J gene is TRBJ2-7, the V gene TRBV19; maybe TRBD2 (7 bases). Germline lookup yields CDR1 LNHDA and CDR2 SQIVND (reference sequence). The CDR3 totals 15 residues. CDR3 DNA sequence: TGTGGGCTGATCGGGGGGCCCCGCCCTCAGAACGAGCAGTACTTC. Residues: CGLIGGPRPQNEQYF.

The CDR3 protein is CASSPGGKLGDEQFF. As DNA, the CDR3 is TGTGCCAGCAGCCCGGGGGGGAAATTGGGCGATGAGCAGTTCTTC. The rearrangement uses TRBV5-4 and TRBJ2-1; TRBD2 aligns across 8 bases. The germline V gene has CDR1 SGHNT and CDR2 YYREEE (reference sequence). J gave up 8 bases and V 4 bases, and 11 bases lay outside the gene matches. CDR3 length equals 15 residues.

This chain connects TRBV3-1 (or the pseudogene TRBV3-2) to TRBJ2-1; a possible D gene is TRBD2 (7 bases). Trimming pared 3 bases from V and 7 bases from J, leaving 13 bases between. The CDR3 is 14 residues long. Per the germline V gene, CDR1 is LGHDT and CDR2 is YNNKEL (reference sequence). The CDR3 DNA is TGTGCCAGCAGCCAGGGGGGGCGTAGGAATGAGCAGTTCTTC. Translating it yields CASSQGGRRNEQFF.

The chain carries TRBV10-3 and TRBJ1-2; 8 bases line up with TRBD1. This CDR3 has 14 amino acids. Trimming cost V 6 bases and J 2 bases; bases outside gene matches: 5. Germline lookup yields CDR1 ENHRY and CDR2 SYGVKD. CDR3 protein: CAISPTGGNYGYTF. DNA of the CDR3: TGTGCCATCAGCCCTACAGGGGGAAACTATGGCTACACCTTC.

This clone has a handful of counts. The rearrangement joins TRBV5-6 to TRBJ2-7; no reliable D call. V was cut by 3 bases and J by 3 bases, with 10 bases left in between. The CDR3 extends over 13 amino acids. The germline CDR1 and CDR2 sequences are SGHDT and YYEEEE. The CDR3 bases are TGTGCCAGCAGCTCGGGTGGGGACTACGAGCAGTACTTC. Translated, it gives CASSSGGDYEQYF.

The chain couples TRBV3-1 (or the pseudogene TRBV3-2) to TRBJ1-1; D is perhaps TRBD1 (5 bases). V lost 5 bases and J lost 4, with 11 bases in between. The CDR3 length is 13 residues. Germline V gene lookup returns CDR1 LGHDT and CDR2 YNNKEL (reference sequence). CDR3 residues: CASSSTRGTEAFF. The CDR3, as DNA: TGTGCCAGCAGCTCGACGAGGGGCACTGAAGCTTTCTTT.

This clone appeared a single time. J is TRBJ1-2 and V is TRBV24-1; the D is unclear. Germline V lookup: CDR1 KGHDR, CDR2 SFDVKD. There are 11 residues in the CDR3. V lost 6 bases and J 5 bases, leaving 6 bases between the germline ends. Here the CDR3 reads CATSSGYGYTF. CDR3 sequence (DNA): TGTGCCACCAGTTCTGGGTATGGCTACACCTTC.

The chain recombines TRBV14 with TRBJ1-1; possible D gene TRBD1, 5 bases. CDR3 length: 12 amino acids. V was shortened by 10 bases and J by 6 bases, with 15 bases between the two germline ends. Germline-derived CDR1 and CDR2 are SGHDN and FVKESK. This chain's CDR3 is CATRQLGPEAFF. The CDR3 DNA reads as TGTGCCACCCGACAGTTAGGACCTGAAGCTTTCTTT.

CDR3 DNA: TGTGCCAGCAGCAAAGACAGCACAGATACGCAGTATTTT. This codes for CASSKDSTDTQYF. This chain connects TRBV28 to TRBJ2-3; D call uncertain. V lost 6 bases and J 0 bases, leaving 7 bases between the germline ends. The CDR3 has 13 amino acids. Germline V gene sequence: CDR1 MDHEN, CDR2 SYDVKM.

The chain recombines TRBV7-9 with TRBJ2-3; D perhaps matches TRBD2 (5 bases). V was cut by 1 base and J by 7 bases, with 6 bases left in between. Germline CDR1 reads SEHNR; CDR2 reads FQNEAQ (reference sequence). The CDR3 contains 12 residues. For the CDR3, the DNA is TGTGCCAGCAGCTTAGTAGCGAATACGCAGTATTTT. Encoded protein: CASSLVANTQYF.

J is TRBJ2-7 and V is TRBV6-5; D is possibly TRBD2 (6 bases). This CDR3 has 14 amino acids. Germline CDR1 MNHEY, CDR2 SVGAGI. V shed 11 bases and J shed 4 bases, with 21 bases lying between them. This chain's CDR3 is CASTRETSRYEQYF. CDR3 DNA: TGTGCCTCGACTAGGGAGACTAGTCGGTACGAGCAGTACTTC.

J is TRBJ2-1 and V is TRBV15, with a possible D match to TRBD2 (5 bases). Deletions cut 5 bases from V and 2 bases from J, with 10 bases between. This CDR3 has 14 amino acids. The germline V gene encodes CDR1 LNHNV and CDR2 YYDKDF (reference sequence). Here the CDR3 reads CATSRAGPYNEQFF. CDR3 DNA: TGTGCCACCAGCCGGGCGGGCCCCTACAATGAGCAGTTCTTC.

In its sample, this clone was seen once. The chain links TRBV25-1 to TRBJ2-5; TRBD1 or TRBD2 may be the D gene (5 bases each). CDR1 MGHDK and CDR2 SYGVNS come from the germline V gene. CDR3 length: 14 residues. V lost 7 bases and J 4 bases, leaving 16 bases between the germline ends. Here the CDR3 reads CASNTLGAGETQYF. The CDR3 DNA follows: TGTGCCAGCAACACTCTCGGGGCTGGAGAGACCCAGTACTTC.

The chain joins TRBV28 to TRBJ1-2; D gene uncertain. Trimming took 5 bases from V and 8 from J, leaving 9 bases between them. There are 11 residues in the CDR3. Germline V gives CDR1 MDHEN, CDR2 SYDVKM. CDR3 sequence: CASSGLGGYTF. CDR3 DNA sequence: TGTGCCAGCAGTGGGTTGGGGGGCTACACCTTC.

The genes are TRBV28 and TRBJ2-7; tentative D call: TRBD1 (6 bases). Germline values: CDR1 MDHEN, CDR2 SYDVKM. The CDR3 is made up of 13 amino acids. Trimming removed 6 bases at V and 4 bases at J, with 13 bases between. The CDR3: CASRHRESYEQYF. The CDR3, as DNA: TGTGCCAGCAGACACAGGGAATCGTACGAGCAGTACTTC.

The J gene is TRBJ2-1, the V gene TRBV18; D perhaps matches TRBD2 (6 bases). The CDR3 consists of 13 residues. Germline assignment: CDR1 KGHSH and CDR2 LQKENI. The V end lost 5 bases, the J end lost 6 bases, and 11 bases lay between the germline ends. The CDR3 DNA follows: TGTGCCAGCTCAGCAACTAGCCCCAATGAGCAGTTCTTC. As protein: CASSATSPNEQFF.

The genes are TRBV9 and TRBJ2-7; unclear D gene. Per germline, CDR1 SGDLS and CDR2 YYNGEE. The CDR3 contains 15 residues. The ends were cut back, 4 bases at V and 6 bases at J, with 20 bases in the middle. The CDR3 DNA is TGTGCCAGCAGCCCCGGTTGGGCTAGATTTGCCGAGCAGTACTTC. This codes for CASSPGWARFAEQYF.

This clone appeared once. V is TRBV23-1 and J is TRBJ2-4; D possibly corresponds to TRBD2 (5 bases). TRBV23-1 is treated as an ORF (open reading frame) with a function not yet certain. The CDR3 is made up of 17 amino acids. Trimming shortened V by 4 bases and J by 4 bases, and 20 bases separated the two germline ends. The DNA of the CDR3 is TGCGCCAGCAGTCCCCCTGGGTCTGGAGGTACTAAAAACATTCAGTACTTC. Amino acid sequence: CASSPPGSGGTKNIQYF.

The J gene is TRBJ1-6, the V gene TRBV28; the match to TRBD1 covers 10 bases. From germline, CDR1 is MDHEN and CDR2 SYDVKM. The CDR3 covers 14 residues. V was clipped by 9 bases and J by 7 bases; unmatched bases: 6. The CDR3 sequence is CASSTGGRNSPLHF. As DNA, the CDR3 is TGTGCCAGTTCGACAGGGGGCCGGAATTCACCCCTCCACTTT.